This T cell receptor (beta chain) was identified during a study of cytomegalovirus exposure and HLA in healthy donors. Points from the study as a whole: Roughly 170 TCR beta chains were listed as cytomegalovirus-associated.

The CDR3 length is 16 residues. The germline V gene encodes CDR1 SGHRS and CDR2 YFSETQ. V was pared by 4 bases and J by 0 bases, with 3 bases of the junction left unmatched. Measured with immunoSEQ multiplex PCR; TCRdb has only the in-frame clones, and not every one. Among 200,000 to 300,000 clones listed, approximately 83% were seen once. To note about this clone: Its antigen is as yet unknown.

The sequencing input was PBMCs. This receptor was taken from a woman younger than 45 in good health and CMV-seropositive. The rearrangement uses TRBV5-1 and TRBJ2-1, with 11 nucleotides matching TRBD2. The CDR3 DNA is TGCGCCAGCAGCCTCGGACTAGCGGGCTCCTACAATGAGCAGTTCTTC. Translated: CASSLGLAGSYNEQFF.